This T cell receptor (beta chain) was profiled in a study of identifying expanded T cells in peripheral blood. Study conclusions and caveats: Clone count variance between roughly 2-week samples rose with total template count. Differentially abundant clones: about 1.2 between replicates, around 17 at approximately two weeks, around 20 at four.

No infections or other immune events were documented during collection. Measured with immunoSEQ multiplex PCR; TCRdb has only the in-frame clones, and not every one. The sample shows about 78,000 clones, approximately 84% of them seen only once. Comments on this clone: Its antigen remains unknown.

V gave up 0 bases and J gave up 3 bases, with 12 bases separating them. From germline, CDR1 is LGHNA and CDR2 YNFKEQ. The CDR3 is 16 residues long. This clonotype was sampled from a person aged 18-70 years in good health. V gene TRBV4-2 combines with J gene TRBJ2-1; possible D gene TRBD1, 5 bases. Sample: blood. CDR3 nucleotide sequence: TGTGCCAGCAGCCAAGATGGCGCAGGGAACTACAATGAGCAGTTCTTC. This translates into CASSQDGAGNYNEQFF.